This T cell receptor (beta chain) was identified in a study of T-cell reconstitution after alpha-beta-depleted transplantation in children. Unique molecular identifiers were built into the TCRbeta library. From the PCR reads, TCRdb called clonotypes with MiXCR, one entry per CDR3 protein. The table lists 300,000 to 400,000 distinct CDR3 sequences, over 20% of them singletons. With regard to this clonotype: Its antigen is undetermined.

Findings and limits, study-wide: One year post-transplant, T-cell counts and diversity were largely derived from T cells produced anew.

Germline loops: CDR1 MDHEN, CDR2 SYDVKM. Trimming removed 2 bases from V and 1 base from J, with 8 bases in between. The CDR3 covers 14 residues. This receptor was taken from a male patient between 10 and 17 years old who had a stem cell transplant for acute lymphoblastic leukemia, so the T cells may come from the graft donor. The chain combines TRBV28 with TRBJ1-1, with D perhaps matching TRBD1 (5 bases). Sequenced material: PBMCs, mostly from graft donor cells, taken 180 days after TCRalphabeta/CD19-depleted stem cell transplant. In DNA form, the CDR3 reads TGTGCCAGCAGTTTAATGGGGGAGAACACTGAAGCTTTCTTT. Translating it yields CASSLMGENTEAFF.